This TCR beta chain is drawn from a study of regulatory T cells in long-lasting Graves disease. Overall study context: Positivity for TSH receptor antibodies plus over 5 years of antithyroid drugs meant persistent Graves' disease.

CDR3-region Arm-PCR and iRepertoire HTBI primers produced the TCR beta libraries. TCRdb re-analysed the multiplex PCR reads in MiXCR, keeping a single row per CDR3 protein. The profile covers about half a million distinct CDR3 sequences, with around a fifth appearing a single time and around 13% taken by the ten largest. This clonotype was detected ten times or more. The time point here: persistent/refractory GD, antithyroid drugs over 5 years with positive TRAb. PBMCs were the source of the RNA used for TCR sequencing. This CDR3 is 15 amino acids long. V was cut by 3 bases and J by 0 bases, with 11 bases left in between. Per the germline V gene, CDR1 is SGHVS and CDR2 is FQNEAQ.

The source of this sequence is a female donor with Graves disease. The chain combines TRBV7-8 with TRBJ1-1; possible D gene TRBD1, 5 bases. The sample was peripheral blood mononuclear cells (PBMCs), taken when the disease was refractory, from a patient treated with antithyroid drugs. The CDR3 spells CASSFQGPVNTEAFF. The CDR3 DNA reads TGTGCCAGCAGCTTCCAGGGTCCGGTGAACACTGAAGCTTTCTTT.